This is a list of T cell receptor beta chains from one sample in a study of blood T cells in healthy people across ages. TCRdb fed the 5' RACE reads into MiXCR, producing one record per CDR3 protein. The sample has approximately 800,000 distinct CDR3 sequences, about 45% seen once. Sequenced material: blood. The receptors stem from an elderly man in good health. CDR3s include the opening cysteine and the closing phenylalanine or tryptophan. The D gene is left open where the match is weak. Rows may omit the clone size; those that give it use once, few, many or a size class.

CDR3,DNA,J,size,V,D
CASSLIHGRAGTDTQYF,TGTGCCAGCAGCTTAATTCACGGGAGGGCCGGCACAGATACGCAGTATTTT,TRBJ2-3,many,TRBV7-2,TRBD2
CASSVRQGNQPQHF,TGTGCCAGCAGCGTAAGACAGGGGAATCAGCCCCAGCATTTT,TRBJ1-5,NA,TRBV7-2,TRBD1
CASSLLTGSDTEAFF,TGTGCCAGCAGCTTGTTGACAGGGTCGGACACTGAAGCTTTCTTT,TRBJ1-1,few,TRBV7-9,TRBD1
CASSPTLPGQGYNEQFF,TGTGCCAGCAGCCCCACTTTACCGGGACAGGGCTACAATGAGCAGTTCTTC,TRBJ2-1,NA,TRBV3-1,TRBD1
CASTGIRGSYEQYF,TGTGCCAGCACCGGCATCAGGGGCTCCTACGAGCAGTACTTC,TRBJ2-7,NA,TRBV11-2,NA
CASSLGTSGFQETQYF,TGTGCCAGCAGCCTGGGGACTAGCGGGTTTCAAGAGACCCAGTACTTC,TRBJ2-5,few,TRBV7-9,TRBD2
CAISGQEGNTEAFF,TGCGCCATCAGTGGACAGGAGGGAAACACTGAAGCTTTCTTT,TRBJ1-1,NA,TRBV10-3,TRBD1
CATSRDLGETQYF,TGTGCCACCAGCAGAGATCTAGGGGAGACCCAGTACTTC,TRBJ2-5,NA,TRBV15,NA
CASSQDMVGNTDTQYF,TGTGCCAGCAGCCAAGACATGGTGGGCAACACAGATACGCAGTATTTT,TRBJ2-3,NA,TRBV14,NA
CASSLAVGTGELFF,TGCGCCAGCAGCCTGGCCGTTGGCACCGGGGAGCTGTTTTTT,TRBJ2-2,NA,TRBV5-1,NA